This T cell receptor (beta chain) was sequenced in a study of T cell responses to AZD1222 COVID-19 vaccine. Sequencing was performed with immunoSEQ multiplex PCR; in TCRdb, only in-frame clones are kept and a portion is missing. In the table there are almost 55,000 clones, roughly 80% of which are singletons. CDR3 length: 15 residues. V lost 3 bases, J lost 1 base, and 4 bases stayed unmatched. Per germline, CDR1 LGHDT and CDR2 YNNKEL (reference sequence). Specimen: peripheral blood, collected on day 0 of AZD1222 vaccination. The rearrangement uses TRBV3-1 (or the pseudogene TRBV3-2) and TRBJ1-1; 8 nucleotides line up with TRBD1. This sequence originates from an adult in good health. The CDR3 DNA follows: TGTGCCAGCAGCCAGGCCGGGACAGGGAACACTGAAGCTTTCTTT. Translated, it gives CASSQAGTGNTEAFF.